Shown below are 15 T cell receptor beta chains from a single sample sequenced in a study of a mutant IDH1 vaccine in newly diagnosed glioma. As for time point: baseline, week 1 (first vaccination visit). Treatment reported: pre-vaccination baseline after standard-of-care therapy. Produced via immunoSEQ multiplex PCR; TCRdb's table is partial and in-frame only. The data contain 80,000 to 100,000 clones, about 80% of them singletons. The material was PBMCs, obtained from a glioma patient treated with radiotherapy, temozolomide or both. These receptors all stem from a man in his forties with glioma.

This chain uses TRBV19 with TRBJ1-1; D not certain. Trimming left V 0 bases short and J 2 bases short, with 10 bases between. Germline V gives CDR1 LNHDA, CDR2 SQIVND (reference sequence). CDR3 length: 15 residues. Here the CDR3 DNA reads TGTGCCAGTAGTATAGATCCGAACCAAAACACTGAAGCTTTCTTT. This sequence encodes CASSIDPNQNTEAFF. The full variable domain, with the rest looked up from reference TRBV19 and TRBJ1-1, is DGGITQSPKYLFRKEGQNVTLSCEQNLNHDAMYWYRQDPGQGLRLIYYSQIVNDFQKGDIAEGYSVSREKKESFPLTVTSAQKNPTAFYLCASSIDPNQNTEAFFGQGTRLTVV.

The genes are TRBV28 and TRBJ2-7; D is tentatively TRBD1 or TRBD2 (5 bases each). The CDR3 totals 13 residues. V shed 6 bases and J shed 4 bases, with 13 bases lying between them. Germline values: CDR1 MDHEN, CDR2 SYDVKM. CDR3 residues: CASSHRDGYEQYF. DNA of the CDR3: TGTGCCAGCAGCCACCGGGACGGGTACGAGCAGTACTTC.

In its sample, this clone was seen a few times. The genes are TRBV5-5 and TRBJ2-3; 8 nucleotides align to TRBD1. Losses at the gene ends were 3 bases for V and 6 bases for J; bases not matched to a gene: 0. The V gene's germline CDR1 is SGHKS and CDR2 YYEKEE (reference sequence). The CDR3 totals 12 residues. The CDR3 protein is CASSWTGDTQYF. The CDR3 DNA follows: TGTGCCAGCAGCTGGACAGGGGATACGCAGTATTTT.

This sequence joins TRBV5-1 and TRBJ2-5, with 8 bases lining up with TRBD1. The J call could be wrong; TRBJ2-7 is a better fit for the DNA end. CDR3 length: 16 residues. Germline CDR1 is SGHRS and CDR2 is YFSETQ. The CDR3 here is CASSARQGPEIYEQYF. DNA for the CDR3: TGCGCCAGCAGCGCCCGACAGGGGCCCGAGATCTACGAGCAGTACTTC.

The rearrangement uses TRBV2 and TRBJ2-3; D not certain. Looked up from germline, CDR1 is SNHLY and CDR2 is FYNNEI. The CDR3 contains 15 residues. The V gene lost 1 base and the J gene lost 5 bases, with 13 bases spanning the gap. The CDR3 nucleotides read TGTGCCAGCAGTGAAGTATCAAGGGCAGGAGATACGCAGTATTTT. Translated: CASSEVSRAGDTQYF.

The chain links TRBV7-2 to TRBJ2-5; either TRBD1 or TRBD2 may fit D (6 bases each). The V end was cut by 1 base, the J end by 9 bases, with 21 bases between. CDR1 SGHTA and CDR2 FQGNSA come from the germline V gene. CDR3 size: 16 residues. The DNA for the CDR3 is TGTGCCAGCAGCTTAGACGGCGGGACACATCCCGAGGCCCAGTACTTC. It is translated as CASSLDGGTHPEAQYF.

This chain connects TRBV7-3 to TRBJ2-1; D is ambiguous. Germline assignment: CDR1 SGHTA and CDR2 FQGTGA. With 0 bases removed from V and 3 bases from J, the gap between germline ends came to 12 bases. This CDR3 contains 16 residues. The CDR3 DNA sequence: TGTGCCAGCAGCTTAACCTCTACCAGCAACTACAATGAGCAGTTCTTC. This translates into CASSLTSTSNYNEQFF.

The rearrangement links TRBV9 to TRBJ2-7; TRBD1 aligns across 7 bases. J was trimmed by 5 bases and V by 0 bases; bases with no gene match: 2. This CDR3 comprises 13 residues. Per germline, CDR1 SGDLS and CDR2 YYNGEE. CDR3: CASSVDTGDEQYF. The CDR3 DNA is TGTGCCAGCAGCGTAGATACAGGGGACGAGCAGTACTTC. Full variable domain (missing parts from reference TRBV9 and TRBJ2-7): DSGVTQTPKHLITATGQRVTLRCSPRSGDLSVYWYQQSLDQGLQFLIQYYNGEERAKGNILERFSAQQFPDLHSELNLSSLELGDSALYFCASSVDTGDEQYFGPGTRLTVT.

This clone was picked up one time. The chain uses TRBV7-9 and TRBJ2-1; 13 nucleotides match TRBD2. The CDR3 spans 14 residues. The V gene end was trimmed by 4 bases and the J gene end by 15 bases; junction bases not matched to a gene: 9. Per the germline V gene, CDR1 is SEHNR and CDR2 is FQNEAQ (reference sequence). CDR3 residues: CASSSGLAGTNRFF. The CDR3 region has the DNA TGTGCCAGCAGCTCGGGACTAGCGGGAACCAATCGGTTCTTC.

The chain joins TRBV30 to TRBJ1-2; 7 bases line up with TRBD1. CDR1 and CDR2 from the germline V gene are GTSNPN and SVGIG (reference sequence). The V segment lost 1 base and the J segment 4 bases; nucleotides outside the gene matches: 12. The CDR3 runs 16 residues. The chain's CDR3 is CAWSGRKGASSYGYTF. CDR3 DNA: TGTGCCTGGAGTGGCCGGAAGGGGGCTTCCTCCTATGGCTACACCTTC.

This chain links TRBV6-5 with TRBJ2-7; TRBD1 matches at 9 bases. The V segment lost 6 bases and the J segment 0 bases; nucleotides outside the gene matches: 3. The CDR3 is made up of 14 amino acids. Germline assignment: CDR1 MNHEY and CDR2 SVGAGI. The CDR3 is CASRGQGTSYEQYF. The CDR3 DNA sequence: TGTGCCAGCAGGGGACAGGGTACCTCCTACGAGCAGTACTTC.

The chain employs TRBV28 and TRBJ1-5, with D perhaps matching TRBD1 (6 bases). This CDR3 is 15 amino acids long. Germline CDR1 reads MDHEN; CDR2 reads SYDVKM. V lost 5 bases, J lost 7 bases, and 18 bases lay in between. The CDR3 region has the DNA TGTGCCAGCAGTCCCCAAGGGGGGGCTAGGCAGCCCCAGCATTTT. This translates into CASSPQGGARQPQHF.

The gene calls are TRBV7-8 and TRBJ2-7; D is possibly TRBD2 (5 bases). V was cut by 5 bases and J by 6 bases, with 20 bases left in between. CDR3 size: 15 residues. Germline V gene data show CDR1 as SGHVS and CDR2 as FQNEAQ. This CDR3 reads CASSAAAGAGGEQYF. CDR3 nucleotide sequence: TGTGCCAGCAGCGCGGCGGCGGGTGCCGGTGGCGAGCAGTACTTC.

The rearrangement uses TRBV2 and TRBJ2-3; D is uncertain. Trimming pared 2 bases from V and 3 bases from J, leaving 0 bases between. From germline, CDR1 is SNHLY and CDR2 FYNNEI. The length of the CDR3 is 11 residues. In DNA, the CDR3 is TGTGCCAGCAGTGAAACAGATACGCAGTATTTT. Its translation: CASSETDTQYF. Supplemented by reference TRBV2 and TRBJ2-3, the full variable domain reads EPEVTQTPSHQVTQMGQEVILRCVPISNHLYFYWYRQILGQKVEFLVSFYNNEISEKSEIFDDQFSVERPDGSNFTLKIRSTKLEDSAMYFCASSETDTQYFGPGTRLTVL.

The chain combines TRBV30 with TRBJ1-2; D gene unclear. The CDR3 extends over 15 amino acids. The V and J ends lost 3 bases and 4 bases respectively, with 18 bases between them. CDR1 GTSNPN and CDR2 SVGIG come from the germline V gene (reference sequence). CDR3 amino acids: CAWSQPRSFSYGYTF. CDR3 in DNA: TGTGCCTGGAGCCAACCACGGAGTTTTAGCTATGGCTACACCTTC. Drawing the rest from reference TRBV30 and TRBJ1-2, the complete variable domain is SQTIHQWPATLVQPVGSPLSLECTVEGTSNPNLYWYRQAAGRGLQLLFYSVGIGQISSEVPQNLSASRPQDRQFILSSKKLLLSDSGFYLCAWSQPRSFSYGYTFGSGTRLTVV.